The 13 T cell receptor beta chains reported below all come from one sample, sequenced in a study of T cell repertoires in cytomegalovirus infection (dated by TCRdb to between 2017 and 2020). These reads were obtained on an Illumina HiSeq 1500. TCRdb reran the public reads through fastp at Q25 and MiXCR, keeping productive beta chains. Identical CDR3 protein sequences are pooled into one entry, listed with their most common genes and DNA. The sample table shows approximately 630,000 distinct CDR3 sequences, and 24% are seen once. Together, the top ten hold 7.5% to 9% of the sample. Sample: CD8+ T cells from PBMCs. Receptors were obtained from a human donor in good health (CMV status not recorded). Some clones in this sample may be carry-over from other donors' samples.

This clonotype has just a few counts. The rearrangement uses TRBV7-2 and TRBJ2-3, with 7 bases that match TRBD2. With 0 bases clipped from V and 4 bases from J, the junction kept 10 bases outside the gene matches. Looked up from germline, CDR1 is SGHTA and CDR2 is FQGNSA. CDR3 size: 17 residues. Here the CDR3 DNA reads TGTGCCAGCAGCTTAGCGGCCCTTGGGGGGGGGGCAGATACGCAGTATTTT. Amino acid sequence: CASSLAALGGGADTQYF.

The chain employs TRBV6-6 and TRBJ2-7, with 16 bases lining up with TRBD2. The germline CDR1 and CDR2 sequences are MNHNY and SVGAGI (reference sequence). Trimming removed 8 bases from V and 2 bases from J; junction bases left unmatched: 0. The CDR3 loop spans 14 amino acids. The CDR3 DNA follows: TGTGCCAGCGGGACTAGCGGGGGGGCCTACGAGCAGTACTTC. Translation gives CASGTSGGAYEQYF.

The chain joins TRBV7-3 to TRBJ1-1; a possible D gene is TRBD1 (6 bases). CDR3 size: 13 residues. Germline V CDR1 and CDR2: SGHTA, FQGTGA. V was pared by 6 bases and J by 4 bases, with 12 bases between. Here the CDR3 reads CASRTPGATEAFF. The DNA of the CDR3 is TGTGCCAGCAGGACCCCGGGGGCCACTGAAGCTTTCTTT. Full variable domain (outside the CDR3, taken from reference TRBV7-3 and TRBJ1-1): GAGVSQTPSNKVTEKGKYVELRCDPISGHTALYWYRQSLGQGPEFLIYFQGTGAADDSGLPNDRFFAVRPEGSVSTLKIQRTERGDSAVYLCASRTPGATEAFFGQGTRLTVV.

This clonotype was counted only a few times. This rearrangement joins TRBV7-9 to TRBJ2-1; D gene uncertain. The CDR3 loop spans 13 amino acids. The V end lost 1 base, the J end lost 9 bases, and 10 bases lay between the germline ends. CDR1 and CDR2 (germline): SEHNR, FQNEAQ (reference sequence). The CDR3 loop reads CASSLGNVPEQFF. The CDR3 DNA reads TGTGCCAGCAGCTTAGGGAACGTACCTGAGCAGTTCTTC. The whole variable domain, remainder taken from reference TRBV7-9 and TRBJ2-1, is DTGVSQNPRHKITKRGQNVTFRCDPISEHNRLYWYRQTLGQGPEFLTYFQNEAQLEKSRLLSDRFSAERPKGSFSTLEIQRTEQGDSAMYLCASSLGNVPEQFFGPGTRLTVL.

This clonotype has only a few counts. In DNA, the CDR3 is TGTGCCAGCGGGACAGGAGACTACGAGCAGTACGTC. Residues: CASGTGDYEQYV. The gene calls are TRBV28 and TRBJ2-7; 8 nucleotides match TRBD1. Germline V lookup: CDR1 MDHEN, CDR2 SYDVKM. This CDR3 is built from 12 residues. With V trimmed by 8 bases and J by 3 bases, 3 bases remained unmatched.

This clonotype was recorded many times. J is TRBJ2-3 and V is TRBV6-4; D is possibly TRBD1 or TRBD2 (6 bases each). V was pared by 2 bases and J by 3 bases, with 9 bases between. The CDR3 loop spans 14 amino acids. The germline CDR1 and CDR2 sequences are MRHNA and SNTAGT. The CDR3 is CASSDGGPTDTQYF. The CDR3 DNA reads as TGTGCCAGCAGTGACGGGGGGCCTACAGATACGCAGTATTTT.

This clonotype was recorded at least ten times. The chain employs TRBV6-2 or TRBV6-3 and TRBJ2-1, with TRBD1 matching over 10 bases. V lost 5 bases, J lost 8 bases, and 9 bases stayed unmatched. The CDR3 runs to 15 residues. Germline V gene data show CDR1 as MNHEY and CDR2 as SVGEGT. CDR3 nucleotide sequence: TGTGCCAGCAGTCACCGGGACAGGGGTCGGGATGAGCAGTTCTTC. Protein product: CASSHRDRGRDEQFF.

DNA for the CDR3: TGTGCCAGCAGCGTAGAAGATATGACAGGACGGAGTGAAAAACTGTTTTTT. Amino acids: CASSVEDMTGRSEKLFF. The rearrangement uses TRBV9 and TRBJ1-4; D possibly corresponds to TRBD1 (6 bases). Germline assignment: CDR1 SGDLS and CDR2 YYNGEE. The CDR3 totals 17 residues. The ends were cut back, 0 bases at V and 7 bases at J, with 19 bases in the middle.

The rearrangement links TRBV7-9 to TRBJ2-1, with 11 bases that match TRBD2. The V gene's germline CDR1 is SEHNR and CDR2 FQNEAQ (reference sequence). After removal of 4 bases from V and 8 bases from J, the junction contained 10 bases not matched to a gene. This CDR3 has 16 amino acids. CDR3 nucleotides: TGTGCCAGCAGCTATCTAGCGGGGGGCCTCTTCTATGAGCAGTTCTTC. The encoded protein is CASSYLAGGLFYEQFF.

This clonotype was picked up a small number of times. The DNA for the CDR3 is TGTGCCAGCAGCCCCTCCCCTCTAGCGGGGGACTACAATGAGCAGTTCTTC. Translated: CASSPSPLAGDYNEQFF. V is TRBV7-4 and J is TRBJ2-1, with 10 nucleotides matching TRBD2. The CDR3 consists of 17 residues. V lost 5 bases, J lost 3 bases, and 10 bases stayed unmatched. The germline gives CDR1 SGHVT, CDR2 SQSDAQ.

This chain uses TRBV6-1 with TRBJ2-2, with 8 bases identical to TRBD1. Looked up from germline, CDR1 is MNHNS and CDR2 is SASEGT. The length of the CDR3 is 18 residues. The V gene end was trimmed by 2 bases and the J gene end by 5 bases; junction bases not matched to a gene: 13. The CDR3 nucleotides are TGTGCCAGCAGTGAACACCCCGGGACAGGTGGAGGGACCGGGGAGCTGTTTTTT. Protein product: CASSEHPGTGGGTGELFF.

V usage is TRBV29-1 and J usage is TRBJ1-2; TRBD1 matches 9 bases. Germline trimming cut 4 bases from V and 0 bases from J; bases unmatched to any gene: 6. Germline V gives CDR1 SQVTM, CDR2 ANQGSEA. This CDR3 spans 15 amino acids. Here the CDR3 DNA reads TGCAGCGTTGTCCCGGGACAGGGATCTAACTATGGCTACACCTTC. Its protein is CSVVPGQGSNYGYTF.

This clonotype was detected ten times or more. The chain is built from TRBV7-9 and TRBJ1-1; D is ambiguous. Deletions cut 5 bases from V and 1 base from J, with 11 bases between. The CDR3 sequence is 14 residues long. Germline CDR1 reads SEHNR; CDR2 reads FQNEAQ (reference sequence). The CDR3 reads CASSPWTGNTEAFF. The CDR3 bases are TGTGCCAGCAGCCCTTGGACCGGGAACACTGAAGCTTTCTTT.